The 22 T cell receptor beta chains in this list originate from one sample, sequenced in a study of shared clonotypes between healthy human individuals. Assay used: immunoSEQ multiplex PCR; TCRdb lists only in-frame clones, some missing. The sample lists 450,000 to 500,000 clones, around 80% occurring once. The sample consisted of PBMCs. The origin of the receptors is a woman in her 40s in good health. Some clones in this sample may be carry-over from other donors' samples.

This sequence joins TRBV5-6 and TRBJ2-3, with D perhaps matching TRBD2 (6 bases). V was pared by 0 bases and J by 2 bases, with 7 bases between. Germline lookup yields CDR1 SGHDT and CDR2 YYEEEE. The CDR3 consists of 14 residues. CDR3 DNA sequence: TGTGCCAGCAGCTTGGTAGCGGTCACAGATACGCAGTATTTT. Its protein is CASSLVAVTDTQYF.

The CDR3 is CATAEAGAGDEQFF. In nucleotides, the CDR3 is TGTGCCACCGCGGAGGCGGGAGCAGGCGATGAGCAGTTCTTC. This chain connects TRBV7-9 to TRBJ2-1; TRBD2 matches 7 bases. The CDR3 runs 14 residues. V lost 10 bases to trimming and J lost 8 bases; unmatched junction nucleotides: 14. Germline V gives CDR1 SEHNR, CDR2 FQNEAQ (reference sequence).

The chain uses TRBV7-3 and TRBJ2-2; 9 bases are shared with TRBD1. CDR1 is SGHTA, CDR2 FQGTGA, per germline. The CDR3 totals 16 residues. V was clipped by 1 base and J by 6 bases; unmatched bases: 6. CDR3 sequence reads: CASSLSRTGASGELFF. In DNA form, the CDR3 reads TGTGCCAGCAGCTTAAGTCGGACAGGGGCCTCCGGGGAGCTGTTTTTT. The whole variable domain, remainder taken from reference TRBV7-3 and TRBJ2-2, is GAGVSQTPSNKVTEKGKYVELRCDPISGHTALYWYRQSLGQGPEFLIYFQGTGAADDSGLPNDRFFAVRPEGSVSTLKIQRTERGDSAVYLCASSLSRTGASGELFFGEGSRLTVL.

This clone was picked up a small number of times. The V gene is TRBV7-2, the J gene TRBJ1-1; no reliable D call. The CDR3 contains 12 residues. Germline V gene lookup returns CDR1 SGHTA and CDR2 FQGNSA. Trimming shortened V by 1 base and J by 3 bases, and 3 bases separated the two germline ends. This CDR3 reads CASSLDYTEAFF. The DNA for the CDR3 is TGTGCCAGCAGCTTAGATTACACTGAAGCTTTCTTT.

The gene calls are TRBV7-2 and TRBJ2-5, with no clear D. The J call may be wrong; the DNA end is better matched by TRBJ2-7. The CDR3 is 16 amino acids. The germline V gene encodes CDR1 SGHTA and CDR2 FQGNSA. The CDR3 spells CASSLARNVNKYEQYF. The CDR3, as DNA: TGTGCCAGCAGCTTAGCTCGGAACGTGAACAAGTACGAGCAGTACTTC.

The rearrangement joins TRBV5-1 to TRBJ2-7, with D possibly being TRBD1 or TRBD2 (5 bases each). The V end was cut by 0 bases, the J end by 3 bases, with 13 bases between. The germline gives CDR1 SGHRS, CDR2 YFSETQ. The CDR3 consists of 15 residues. Written as DNA, the CDR3 is TGCGCCAGCAGCTTGGTCACTGCAGGGAGCTACGAGCAGTACTTC. Protein product: CASSLVTAGSYEQYF.

The chain has TRBV4-1 and TRBJ2-5; D is undetermined. The CDR3 sequence is 14 residues long. Trimming left V 0 bases short and J 7 bases short, with 12 bases between. Germline values: CDR1 MGHRA, CDR2 YSYEKL. As DNA, the CDR3 is TGCGCCAGCAGCCAAGAAGGCAGTGGTGGGACCCAGTACTTC. Protein: CASSQEGSGGTQYF.

This clone is a singleton in its sample. This CDR3 is also generated by other DNA sequences in the sample. This chain connects TRBV7-9 to TRBJ2-7; the D call may be TRBD1 or TRBD2 (5 bases each). There are 13 residues in the CDR3. Germline-derived CDR1 and CDR2 are SEHNR and FQNEAQ (reference sequence). V lost 5 bases and J 2 bases, leaving 10 bases between the germline ends. Written as DNA, the CDR3 is TGTGCCAGCAGCCGGGACGGGACCTACGAGCAGTACTTC. Translating it yields CASSRDGTYEQYF.

The V and J genes are TRBV9 and TRBJ2-2, with 8 bases aligning to TRBD1. Germline CDR1 is SGDLS and CDR2 is YYNGEE. The CDR3 is 17 amino acids. Trimming at V came to 4 bases and at J to 4 bases, leaving 12 bases not matched to a gene. The CDR3 nucleotides are TGTGCCAGCAGCCCTAGTGACAGGGGCCGGGGCACCGGGGAGCTGTTTTTT. This gives the protein CASSPSDRGRGTGELFF.

The chain recombines TRBV5-1 with TRBJ1-2, with 8 bases aligning to TRBD1. With 4 bases clipped from V and 0 bases from J, the junction kept 5 bases outside the gene matches. Per the germline V gene, CDR1 is SGHRS and CDR2 is YFSETQ. There are 15 residues in the CDR3. The CDR3 spells CASSAGTGANYGYTF. CDR3 bases: TGCGCCAGCAGCGCCGGGACAGGAGCTAACTATGGCTACACCTTC.

The gene calls are TRBV13 and TRBJ1-6, with 8 bases lining up with TRBD1. Trimming took 2 bases from V and 7 from J; bases not matched to a gene: 4. The CDR3 runs 15 residues. Germline V lookup: CDR1 PRHDT, CDR2 FYEKMQ (reference sequence). The CDR3 loop is CASSLLDRDNSPLHF. As DNA, the CDR3 is TGTGCCAGCAGCTTATTGGACAGGGACAATTCACCCCTCCACTTT.

The chain recombines TRBV30 with TRBJ1-5; D uncertain. Germline V CDR1 and CDR2: GTSNPN, SVGIG (reference sequence). The CDR3 extends over 13 amino acids. Trimming stripped 0 bases from V and 5 bases from J, with 8 bases between. The CDR3 DNA follows: TGTGCCTGGAGTGTAGGGCCTGATCAGCCCCAGCATTTT. Its translation: CAWSVGPDQPQHF.

This sequence joins TRBV5-1 and TRBJ2-1, with 10 bases fitting TRBD2. V dropped 4 bases and J dropped 8; count of bases not matched to a gene: 6. The CDR3 runs to 14 residues. Germline values: CDR1 SGHRS, CDR2 YFSETQ. The CDR3 spells CASSMGLASDEQFF. In DNA, the CDR3 is TGCGCCAGCAGCATGGGACTAGCGTCCGATGAGCAGTTCTTC.

The chain joins TRBV27 to TRBJ2-7, with 11 bases identical to TRBD2. V lost 5 bases, J lost 1 base, and 4 bases stayed unmatched. The V gene's germline CDR1 is MNHEY and CDR2 SMNVEV (reference sequence). CDR3 length equals 15 residues. The CDR3 sequence: CASSPLAGGSYEQYF. Here the CDR3 DNA reads TGTGCCAGCAGTCCTCTAGCGGGAGGTTCCTACGAGCAGTACTTC.

The V gene is TRBV7-6, the J gene TRBJ2-7, with D maybe TRBD1 (5 bases). This CDR3 comprises 14 residues. Germline V gene lookup returns CDR1 SGHVS and CDR2 FNYEAQ. The V end lost 5 bases, the J end lost 4 bases, and 15 bases lay between the germline ends. CDR3: CASSARNRQYEQYF. CDR3 DNA sequence: TGTGCCAGCAGCGCCCGCAACAGGCAATACGAGCAGTACTTC.

This clone was detected ten times or more. The chain is built from TRBV7-2 and TRBJ1-5; D is undetermined. Germline CDR1 reads SGHTA; CDR2 reads FQGNSA. V lost 1 base to trimming and J lost 4 bases, with 5 bases between them. There are 13 residues in the CDR3. Written as DNA, the CDR3 is TGTGCCAGCAGCTTAGAAGCTAATCAGCCCCAGCATTTT. Its protein is CASSLEANQPQHF.

The rearrangement joins TRBV5-1 to TRBJ1-1, with D possibly TRBD1 on 5 matching bases. This CDR3 is 14 amino acids long. Germline CDR1 and CDR2: SGHRS and YFSETQ. Trimming left V 3 bases short and J 5 bases short, with 14 bases between. CDR3 amino acids: CASSSSGARTEAFF. The CDR3 DNA reads TGCGCCAGCAGCTCATCCGGGGCCAGGACTGAAGCTTTCTTT.

Worth noting for this clone: This likely came from a read error, as a far larger clone is one base away. The gene calls are TRBV18 and TRBJ2-7; no clear D. Germline V CDR1 and CDR2: KGHSH, LQKENI. The CDR3 runs to 14 residues. CDR3 residues: CASSHMDGSYGQYF. The CDR3 coding sequence is TGTGCCAGCTCACACATGGACGGATCCTACGGGCAGTACTTC.

The J gene is TRBJ2-7, the V gene TRBV27; weak D call: TRBD1 (6 bases). This CDR3 region has 14 residues. V dropped 5 bases and J dropped 2 bases, with 13 bases sitting between them. The germline gives CDR1 MNHEY, CDR2 SMNVEV (reference sequence). In DNA, the CDR3 is TGTGCCAGCAGTCCCCTGAGGACAGCCTACGAGCAGTACTTC. Translated, it gives CASSPLRTAYEQYF.

A word on this clone: A far larger clone is one base from this, pointing to a likely read error. The chain employs TRBV28 and TRBJ2-5, with 7 bases lining up with TRBD2. Germline V CDR1 and CDR2: MDHEN, SYDVKM. This CDR3 region has 15 residues. V was clipped by 6 bases and J by 12 bases; unmatched bases: 19. In DNA, the CDR3 is TGTGCCAGCAGCGGACTAGGATGGGTTTCCTACGAGAAGTACTTC. Translated, it gives CASSGLGWVSYEKYF.

This clone was observed a single time. The chain joins TRBV7-9 to TRBJ2-3; TRBD2 agrees at 8 bases. Germline-derived CDR1 and CDR2 are SEHNR and FQNEAQ (reference sequence). The V and J ends lost 0 bases and 5 bases, in that order; junction bases with no gene match: 4. CDR3 length: 15 residues. CDR3: CASSLASLAGDTQYF. CDR3 sequence (DNA): TGTGCCAGCAGCTTAGCATCGCTAGCGGGAGATACGCAGTATTTT.

CDR3 region: CASSLGQGAPNEQFF. CDR3 in DNA: TGCGCCAGCAGCTTGGGACAGGGGGCGCCCAATGAGCAGTTCTTC. The chain combines TRBV5-1 with TRBJ2-1; 10 bases are shared with TRBD1. The V and J ends lost 0 bases and 6 bases, in that order; junction bases with no gene match: 3. The CDR3 spans 15 residues. Germline lookup yields CDR1 SGHRS and CDR2 YFSETQ.